In this sample, the clone carrying this T cell receptor beta chain is medium-sized. This sample was included in a study of liver allograft versus peripheral blood T cells. At the level of the study: Recipients' peripheral blood supplied the T cell receptor repertoires against which those in transplanted livers were compared.

V lost 6 bases, J lost 3 bases, and 15 bases lay in between. Germline V gene data show CDR1 as SGHDT and CDR2 as YYEEEE. CDR3 length: 15 amino acids. TCRdb passed the reads through MiXCR, listing each CDR3 protein once. The table includes 7,500 to 9,000 distinct CDR3 sequences, about 15% detected once. The chain employs TRBV5-6 and TRBJ1-4; perhaps TRBD1 as D (6 bases). The TCR originated in a human patient who had a liver transplant. Some T cells may possibly be graft donor cells. CDR3 nucleotides: TGTGCCAGCACCTGGGGGGGGACACCTAATGAAAAACTGTTTTTT. The encoded protein is CASTWGGTPNEKLFF.